The present TCR beta chain was sequenced within a study of blood T cell repertoires in COVID-19. Measured with immunoSEQ multiplex PCR; TCRdb has only the in-frame clones, and not every one. Of some 270,000 clones detected, 75% to 90% appear once; the ten largest clones hold about 4%. This clonotype was obtained from a woman aged 30 to 39 with acute COVID-19. The specimen sequenced was PBMCs or T cells enriched from blood (not recorded which).

The chain's CDR3 is CASSLAGTGRMNTEAFF. CDR3 nucleotides: TGCGCCAGCAGCTTGGCCGGGACAGGGAGGATGAACACTGAAGCTTTCTTT. J is TRBJ1-1 and V is TRBV5-1; the match to TRBD1 covers 9 bases. This CDR3 spans 17 amino acids. Looked up from germline, CDR1 is SGHRS and CDR2 is YFSETQ. Trimming cost V 0 bases and J 0 bases; bases outside gene matches: 6.